These 28 T cell receptor beta chains originate from one sample sequenced in a study of cytomegalovirus exposure and HLA in healthy donors. Primers included in the PCR were 60 Vbeta and 13 Jbeta primers. Only in-frame clones appear in the TCRdb table, and some are missing; sequencing was by immunoSEQ multiplex PCR. The sample lists about 120,000 clones; roughly 79% were seen once. The sample consisted of PBMCs. The receptor source for this set is a woman in her 30s in good health and CMV-seronegative.

This sequence joins TRBV4-3 and TRBJ1-1; 8 positions match TRBD1. In germline, CDR1 is LGHNA, CDR2 YSLEER. The CDR3 sequence is 17 residues long. With 0 bases clipped from V and 1 base from J, the junction kept 7 bases outside the gene matches. In nucleotides, the CDR3 is TGCGCCAGCAGCCAAGATGCTCGGACAGGGTCGAACACTGAAGCTTTCTTT. It encodes CASSQDARTGSNTEAFF.

This chain links TRBV25-1 with TRBJ1-2; 10 nucleotides agree with TRBD1. CDR1 and CDR2 (germline): MGHDK, SYGVNS. CDR3 length: 14 amino acids. The J segment lost 1 base and the V segment lost 11 bases, leaving 7 bases of the junction unmatched. CDR3 loop: CAFRTGGYNYGYTF. The CDR3 coding sequence is TGTGCCTTCCGGACAGGGGGATATAACTATGGCTACACCTTC.

The chain uses TRBV19 and TRBJ1-1; no definite D call. The CDR3 spans 14 residues. V was clipped by 3 bases and J by 0 bases, with 8 bases between them. Germline values: CDR1 LNHDA, CDR2 SQIVND (reference sequence). In DNA form, the CDR3 reads TGTGCCAGTAGTATCTTTCCCCTGAACACTGAAGCTTTCTTT. It encodes CASSIFPLNTEAFF.

This chain connects TRBV15 to TRBJ1-1, with 12 bases fitting TRBD1. Germline assignment: CDR1 LNHNV and CDR2 YYDKDF (reference sequence). The CDR3 length is 17 residues. The V and J ends lost 1 base and 4 bases, in that order; junction bases with no gene match: 7. This CDR3 reads CATSRVVGTGGGTEAFF. The CDR3 bases are TGTGCCACCAGCAGAGTGGTCGGGACAGGGGGCGGCACTGAAGCTTTCTTT.

The chain is built from TRBV4-1 and TRBJ2-7; 10 bases match TRBD1. CDR1 is MGHRA and CDR2 is YSYEKL in the germline V gene. The CDR3 covers 15 residues. J lost 6 bases, V lost 1 base, and 6 bases had no gene match. CDR3: CASSQGPGQGIEQYF. The CDR3 DNA follows: TGCGCCAGCAGCCAAGGGCCGGGACAGGGGATCGAGCAGTACTTC.

This chain uses TRBV5-1 with TRBJ2-7; 7 bases line up with TRBD1. Germline V gene lookup returns CDR1 SGHRS and CDR2 YFSETQ. The CDR3 runs 15 residues. Unmatched junction bases numbered 9, after V lost 0 bases and J lost 6 bases. The chain's CDR3 is CASSLDRGRLGEQYF. The CDR3 DNA sequence: TGCGCCAGCAGCTTGGATAGGGGGCGCTTGGGCGAGCAGTACTTC.

The chain couples TRBV15 to TRBJ1-5, with 10 bases fitting TRBD1. This CDR3 has 15 amino acids. Losses at the gene ends were 5 bases for V and 7 bases for J; bases not matched to a gene: 8. Germline V gene data show CDR1 as LNHNV and CDR2 as YYDKDF (reference sequence). The CDR3 sequence is CATSGGQGSQQPQHF. CDR3 coding DNA: TGTGCCACCAGCGGGGGACAGGGGAGTCAGCAGCCCCAGCATTTT. Using reference TRBV15 and TRBJ1-5 for the parts outside the CDR3, the full variable domain is DAMVIQNPRYQVTQFGKPVTLSCSQTLNHNVMYWYQQKSSQAPKLLFHYYDKDFNNEADTPDNFQSRRPNTSFCFLDIRSPGLGDTAMYLCATSGGQGSQQPQHFGDGTRLSIL.

The chain uses TRBV2 and TRBJ2-3, with a possible D match to TRBD2 (5 bases). V gave up 6 bases and J gave up 2 bases, with 12 bases separating them. The CDR3 spans 14 residues. Germline V CDR1 and CDR2: SNHLY, FYNNEI. The CDR3 bases are TGTGCCAGCAGGGAGCGGTACCTCACAGATACGCAGTATTTT. This translates into CASRERYLTDTQYF.

The gene calls are TRBV7-8 and TRBJ2-5, with 7 bases lining up with TRBD2. CDR1 is SGHVS, CDR2 FQNEAQ, per germline. The CDR3 contains 15 residues. J gave up 4 bases and V 5 bases, and 10 bases lay outside the gene matches. Written as DNA, the CDR3 is TGTGCCAGCAGCCCTTCGCGGGAGAGGCGAGAGACCCAGTACTTC. It translates to CASSPSRERRETQYF.

The chain couples TRBV10-2 to TRBJ1-1; D is uncertain. The CDR3 extends over 16 amino acids. Trimming removed 6 bases from V and 1 base from J, with 18 bases in between. Per the germline V gene, CDR1 is WSHSY and CDR2 is SAAADI. Written as DNA, the CDR3 is TGCGCCAGCAGCCCTGGCGCGGGTGTAGGGAACACTGAAGCTTTCTTT. Its protein product is CASSPGAGVGNTEAFF.

This clone was observed a single time. The chain has TRBV27 and TRBJ2-1; 7 bases map to TRBD2. The length of the CDR3 is 16 residues. Germline values: CDR1 MNHEY, CDR2 SMNVEV (reference sequence). Germline trimming cut 0 bases from V and 3 bases from J; bases unmatched to any gene: 5. CDR3 in amino acids: CASSLSAGVNYNEQFF. Here the CDR3 DNA reads TGTGCCAGCAGTTTATCGGCGGGAGTCAACTACAATGAGCAGTTCTTC.

This clone was picked up a small number of times. CDR3 region: CSVPRNTEAFF. In DNA, the CDR3 is TGCAGCGTCCCGAGGAACACTGAAGCTTTCTTT. The genes are TRBV29-1 and TRBJ1-1; D is unclear. With 6 bases removed from V and 1 base from J, the gap between germline ends came to 6 bases. The CDR3 extends over 11 amino acids. Germline CDR1 SQVTM, CDR2 ANQGSEA. The complete variable domain, with remaining parts taken from reference TRBV29-1 and TRBJ1-1, reads SAVISQKPSRDICQRGTSLTIQCQVDSQVTMMFWYRQQPGQSLTLIATANQGSEATYESGFVIDKFPISRPNLTFSTLTVSNMSPEDSSIYLCSVPRNTEAFFGQGTRLTVV.

The chain couples TRBV1 to TRBJ2-5; the table calls TRBD2, which could not be checked here. TRBV1 is tagged as a pseudogene. The CDR3 is made up of 13 amino acids. CDR3 region: CTSFGTKNGTQYF. CDR3 in DNA: TGCACCAGCTTTGGGACTAAAAATGGGACCCAGTACTTC.

V is TRBV2 and J is TRBJ1-1; the D is unclear. Per the germline V gene, CDR1 is SNHLY and CDR2 is FYNNEI. CDR3 length equals 13 residues. Trimming stripped 0 bases from V and 7 bases from J, with 9 bases between. CDR3 amino acids: CASSEADTNEAFF. CDR3 DNA: TGTGCCAGCAGTGAAGCCGACACCAATGAAGCTTTCTTT.

The rearrangement links TRBV5-1 to TRBJ2-7; 10 bases are shared with TRBD2. V dropped 1 base and J dropped 3; count of bases not matched to a gene: 4. The CDR3 totals 15 residues. The germline gives CDR1 SGHRS, CDR2 YFSETQ. Here the CDR3 DNA reads TGCGCCAGCAGCTTGATAGCGGGAGGACGCTACGAGCAGTACTTC. This translates into CASSLIAGGRYEQYF.

The rearrangement links TRBV5-4 to TRBJ2-7; 8 nucleotides line up with TRBD2. Per the germline V gene, CDR1 is SGHNT and CDR2 is YYREEE (reference sequence). V dropped 0 bases and J dropped 7; count of bases not matched to a gene: 6. The CDR3 contains 14 residues. The DNA for the CDR3 is TGTGCCAGCAGCTTGGAGGGACTAGTGAGTGAGCAGTACTTC. Its translation: CASSLEGLVSEQYF.

The V and J genes are TRBV14 and TRBJ2-7; 11 bases fit TRBD2. V was pared by 3 bases and J by 4 bases, with 11 bases of the junction left unmatched. CDR1 and CDR2 (germline): SGHDN, FVKESK. The CDR3 is 17 amino acids. CDR3 sequence reads: CASSQKSHLAGGYEQYF. CDR3 DNA: TGTGCCAGCAGCCAGAAATCACATCTAGCGGGAGGTTACGAGCAGTACTTC.

The chain couples TRBV5-1 to TRBJ2-3, with a weak D call TRBD2 (6 bases). CDR3 length equals 15 residues. Per the germline V gene, CDR1 is SGHRS and CDR2 is YFSETQ. Trimming took 3 bases from V and 0 from J, leaving 11 bases between them. The CDR3 nucleotides read TGCGCCAGCAGCTCGGGACTGGTAAGCACAGATACGCAGTATTTT. The encoded protein is CASSSGLVSTDTQYF.

V is TRBV7-8 and J is TRBJ2-7; D is undetermined. V dropped 2 bases and J dropped 2 bases, with 7 bases sitting between them. The CDR3 spans 13 residues. Germline V CDR1 and CDR2: SGHVS, FQNEAQ. CDR3 nucleotide sequence: TGTGCCAGCAGCTTACTACAGCCCTACGAGCAGTACTTC. Amino acid sequence: CASSLLQPYEQYF.

The CDR3 region is CASSSQRGFGYTF. Here the CDR3 DNA reads TGTGCCAGCAGCTCCCAGAGAGGCTTTGGCTACACCTTC. The rearrangement uses TRBV7-9 and TRBJ1-2; no definite D call. The V gene's germline CDR1 is SEHNR and CDR2 FQNEAQ (reference sequence). This CDR3 comprises 13 residues. Trimming took off 4 bases at V and 7 bases at J, with 13 bases between the two ends.

V and J are TRBV4-1 and TRBJ2-1; 9 bases map to TRBD1. The trim removed 2 bases at V and 4 bases at J, leaving 6 bases unmatched. CDR1 is MGHRA and CDR2 is YSYEKL in the germline V gene. The length of the CDR3 is 16 residues. This CDR3 reads CASSQRDRAIYNEQFF. The CDR3 nucleotides read TGCGCCAGCAGCCAAAGGGACAGGGCGATTTACAATGAGCAGTTCTTC.

The genes are TRBV28 and TRBJ2-7, with TRBD2 matching 7 bases. Germline CDR1 reads MDHEN; CDR2 reads SYDVKM. The CDR3 sequence is 14 residues long. With V trimmed by 2 bases and J by 0 bases, 1 base remained unmatched. The CDR3 region has the DNA TGTGCCAGCAGTTTACCGGGGGGCTCCTACGAGCAGTACTTC. Translated, it gives CASSLPGGSYEQYF. Filled out from reference TRBV28 and TRBJ2-7, the complete variable domain reads DVKVTQSSRYLVKRTGEKVFLECVQDMDHENMFWYRQDPGLGLRLIYFSYDVKMKEKGDIPEGYSVSREKKERFSLILESASTNQTSMYLCASSLPGGSYEQYFGPGTRLTVT.

The table lists this clone with a count of one. This chain joins TRBV25-1 and TRBJ2-1; tentatively, D is TRBD2 (6 bases). Germline V gives CDR1 MGHDK, CDR2 SYGVNS. The CDR3 spans 12 residues. Trimming took off 5 bases at V and 8 bases at J, with 10 bases between the two ends. In nucleotides, the CDR3 is TGTGCCAGCAGTAAAAGGAGGGATGAGCAGTTCTTC. The encoded protein is CASSKRRDEQFF. Using reference TRBV25-1 and TRBJ2-1 for the parts outside the CDR3, the full variable domain is EADIYQTPRYLVIGTGKKITLECSQTMGHDKMYWYQQDPGMELHLIHYSYGVNSTEKGDLSSESTVSRIRTEHFPLTLESARPSHTSQYLCASSKRRDEQFFGPGTRLTVL.

The count of this clone is one. V and J are TRBV5-1 and TRBJ2-5; TRBD2 might be the D (6 bases). The CDR3 runs 12 residues. CDR1 and CDR2 (germline): SGHRS, YFSETQ. The germline V and J ends were trimmed by 5 bases and 5 bases, with 10 bases remaining between them. CDR3 DNA: TGCGCCAGCAGGAGGGACTCGGAGACCCAGTACTTC. It yields the protein CASRRDSETQYF.

The rearrangement uses TRBV30 and TRBJ1-1; 12 nucleotides align to TRBD1. This CDR3 comprises 15 residues. V was clipped by 4 bases and J by 5 bases; unmatched bases: 8. Germline CDR1 reads GTSNPN; CDR2 reads SVGIG (reference sequence). Here the CDR3 reads CAWTLPGQGATEAFF. CDR3 coding DNA: TGTGCCTGGACTCTGCCGGGACAGGGGGCGACTGAAGCTTTCTTT.

This chain joins TRBV6-1 and TRBJ2-5; the match to TRBD1 covers 9 bases. Germline CDR1 is MNHNS and CDR2 is SASEGT. The CDR3 covers 14 residues. The ends lost 6 bases at V and 3 bases at J; junction bases unmatched: 5. CDR3 loop: CASRPWTGEETQYF. CDR3 nucleotides: TGTGCCAGCAGGCCCTGGACAGGGGAAGAGACCCAGTACTTC.

This rearrangement joins TRBV19 to TRBJ2-1; TRBD2 aligns across 12 bases. CDR1 and CDR2 (germline): LNHDA, SQIVND (reference sequence). This CDR3 is 14 amino acids long. V shed 6 bases and J 3 bases; nucleotides not matched to a gene: 0. CDR3 loop: CASRTSGSYNEQFF. CDR3 DNA: TGTGCCAGTAGGACTAGCGGGAGCTACAATGAGCAGTTCTTC.

The rearrangement joins TRBV6-6 to TRBJ2-7; 8 bases are shared with TRBD1. CDR3 length: 13 amino acids. The V gene end was trimmed by 2 bases and the J gene end by 5 bases; junction bases not matched to a gene: 2. The germline V gene encodes CDR1 MNHNY and CDR2 SVGAGI (reference sequence). The CDR3 region is CASSYPTGDEQYF. The CDR3 nucleotides are TGTGCCAGCAGTTACCCGACAGGGGACGAGCAGTACTTC.